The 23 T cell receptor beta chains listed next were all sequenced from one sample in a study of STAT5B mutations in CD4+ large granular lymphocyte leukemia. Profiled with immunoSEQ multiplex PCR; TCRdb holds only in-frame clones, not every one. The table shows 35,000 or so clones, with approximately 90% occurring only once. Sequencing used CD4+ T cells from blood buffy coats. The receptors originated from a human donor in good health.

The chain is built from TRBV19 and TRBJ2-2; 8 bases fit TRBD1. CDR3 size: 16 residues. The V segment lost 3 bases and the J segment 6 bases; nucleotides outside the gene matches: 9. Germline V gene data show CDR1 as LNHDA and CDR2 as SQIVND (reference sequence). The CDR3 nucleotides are TGTGCCAGTAGTATTGGACAGGGAATTTCGGCCGGGGAGCTGTTTTTT. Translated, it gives CASSIGQGISAGELFF. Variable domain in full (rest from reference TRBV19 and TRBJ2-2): DGGITQSPKYLFRKEGQNVTLSCEQNLNHDAMYWYRQDPGQGLRLIYYSQIVNDFQKGDIAEGYSVSREKKESFPLTVTSAQKNPTAFYLCASSIGQGISAGELFFGEGSRLTVL.

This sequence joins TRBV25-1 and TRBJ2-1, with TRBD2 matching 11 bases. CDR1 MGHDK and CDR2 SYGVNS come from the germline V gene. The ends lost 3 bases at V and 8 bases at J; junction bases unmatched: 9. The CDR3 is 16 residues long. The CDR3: CASSDPGLAERDEQFF. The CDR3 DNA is TGTGCCAGCAGTGACCCGGGACTAGCGGAGCGCGATGAGCAGTTCTTC.

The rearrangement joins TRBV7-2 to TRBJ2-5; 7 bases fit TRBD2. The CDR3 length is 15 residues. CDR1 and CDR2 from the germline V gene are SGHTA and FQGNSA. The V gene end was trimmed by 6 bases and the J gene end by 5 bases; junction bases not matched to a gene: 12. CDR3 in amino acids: CASSSPGLLGETQYF. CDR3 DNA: TGTGCCAGCAGTTCTCCGGGACTACTGGGTGAGACCCAGTACTTC.

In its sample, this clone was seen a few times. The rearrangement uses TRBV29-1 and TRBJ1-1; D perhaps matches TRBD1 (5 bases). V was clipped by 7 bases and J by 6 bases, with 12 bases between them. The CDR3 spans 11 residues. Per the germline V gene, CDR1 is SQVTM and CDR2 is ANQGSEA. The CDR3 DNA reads TGCAGCGCCCGGGGGGGAGCTGAAGCTTTCTTT. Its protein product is CSARGGAEAFF.

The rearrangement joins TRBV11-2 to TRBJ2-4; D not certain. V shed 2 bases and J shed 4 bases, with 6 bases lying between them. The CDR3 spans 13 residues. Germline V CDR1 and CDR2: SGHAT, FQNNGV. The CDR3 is CASSLWDKNIQYF. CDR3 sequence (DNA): TGTGCCAGCAGCTTATGGGATAAAAACATTCAGTACTTC. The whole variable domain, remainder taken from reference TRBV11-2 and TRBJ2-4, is EAGVAQSPRYKIIEKRQSVAFWCNPISGHATLYWYQQILGQGPKLLIQFQNNGVVDDSQLPKDRFSAERLKGVDSTLKIQPAKLEDSAVYLCASSLWDKNIQYFGAGTRLSVL.

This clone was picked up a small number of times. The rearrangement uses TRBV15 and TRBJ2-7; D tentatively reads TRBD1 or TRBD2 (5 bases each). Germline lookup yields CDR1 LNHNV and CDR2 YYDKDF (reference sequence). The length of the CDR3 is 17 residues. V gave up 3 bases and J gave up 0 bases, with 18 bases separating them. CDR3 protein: CATSRGSGRWSSYEQYF. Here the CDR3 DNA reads TGTGCCACCAGCAGGGGATCGGGACGTTGGAGCTCCTACGAGCAGTACTTC.

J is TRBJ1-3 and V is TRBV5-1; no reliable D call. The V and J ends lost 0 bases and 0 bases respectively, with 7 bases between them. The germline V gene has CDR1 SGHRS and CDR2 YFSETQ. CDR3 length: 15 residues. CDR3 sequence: CASSLVAGSGNTIYF. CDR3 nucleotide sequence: TGCGCCAGCAGCTTGGTTGCAGGCTCTGGAAACACCATATATTTT.

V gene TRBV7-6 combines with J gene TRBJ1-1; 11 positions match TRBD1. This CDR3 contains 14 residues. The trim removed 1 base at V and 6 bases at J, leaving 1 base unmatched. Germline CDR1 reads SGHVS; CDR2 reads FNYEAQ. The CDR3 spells CASSLGGQGAEAFF. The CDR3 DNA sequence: TGTGCCAGCAGCTTAGGGGGACAGGGGGCTGAAGCTTTCTTT.

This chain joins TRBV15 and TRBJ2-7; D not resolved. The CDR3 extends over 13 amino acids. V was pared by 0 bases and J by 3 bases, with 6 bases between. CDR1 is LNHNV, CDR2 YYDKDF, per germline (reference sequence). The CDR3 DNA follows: TGTGCCACCAGCAGAGATAAGTACTACGAGCAGTACTTC. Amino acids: CATSRDKYYEQYF.

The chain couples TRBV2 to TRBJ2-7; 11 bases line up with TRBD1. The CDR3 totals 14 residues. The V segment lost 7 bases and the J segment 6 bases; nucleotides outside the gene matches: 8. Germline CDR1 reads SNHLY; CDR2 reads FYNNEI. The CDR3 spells CASKAGQGDSEQYF. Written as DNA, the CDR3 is TGTGCCAGCAAAGCGGGACAGGGGGACAGCGAGCAGTACTTC.

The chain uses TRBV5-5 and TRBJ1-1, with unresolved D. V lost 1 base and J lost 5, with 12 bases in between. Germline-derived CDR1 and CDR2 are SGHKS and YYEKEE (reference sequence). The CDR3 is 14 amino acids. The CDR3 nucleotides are TGTGCCAGCAGCTTGCCGTTGTTGGATACTGAAGCTTTCTTT. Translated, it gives CASSLPLLDTEAFF. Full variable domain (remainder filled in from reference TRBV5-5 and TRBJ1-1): DAGVTQSPTHLIKTRGQQVTLRCSPISGHKSVSWYQQVLGQGPQFIFQYYEKEERGRGNFPDRFSARQFPNYSSELNVNALLLGDSALYLCASSLPLLDTEAFFGQGTRLTVV.

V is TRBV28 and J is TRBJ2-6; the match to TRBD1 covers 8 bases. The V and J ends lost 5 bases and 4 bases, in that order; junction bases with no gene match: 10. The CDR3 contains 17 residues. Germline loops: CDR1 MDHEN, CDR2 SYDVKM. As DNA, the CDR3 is TGTGCCAGCAGTCCCATCCAGGGGGCGGGCGGGGCCAACGTCCTGACTTTC. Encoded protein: CASSPIQGAGGANVLTF.

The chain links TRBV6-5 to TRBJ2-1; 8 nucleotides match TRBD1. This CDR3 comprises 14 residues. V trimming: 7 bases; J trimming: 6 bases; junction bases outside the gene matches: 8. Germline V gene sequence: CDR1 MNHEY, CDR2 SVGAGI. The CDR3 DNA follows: TGTGCCAGCACCCGGACAGGGTTTGGCAATGAGCAGTTCTTC. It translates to CASTRTGFGNEQFF.

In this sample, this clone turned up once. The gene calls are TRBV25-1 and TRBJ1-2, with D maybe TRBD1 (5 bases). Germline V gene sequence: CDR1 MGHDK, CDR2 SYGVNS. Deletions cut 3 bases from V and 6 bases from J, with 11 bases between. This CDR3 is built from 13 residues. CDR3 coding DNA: TGTGCCAGCAGTGATCCAGGGCGGCATGGCTACACCTTC. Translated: CASSDPGRHGYTF.

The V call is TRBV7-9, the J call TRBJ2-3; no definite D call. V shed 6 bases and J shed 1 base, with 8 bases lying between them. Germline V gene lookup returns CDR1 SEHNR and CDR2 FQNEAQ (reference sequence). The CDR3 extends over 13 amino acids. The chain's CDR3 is CASSTQGTDTQYF. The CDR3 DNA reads TGTGCCAGCAGTACCCAGGGCACAGATACGCAGTATTTT.

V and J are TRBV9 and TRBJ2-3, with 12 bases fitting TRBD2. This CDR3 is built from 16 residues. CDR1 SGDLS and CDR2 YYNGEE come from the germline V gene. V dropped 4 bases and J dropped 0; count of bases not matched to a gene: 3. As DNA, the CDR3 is TGTGCCAGCAGCACCGGGACTAGCGGGAGCACAGATACGCAGTATTTT. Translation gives CASSTGTSGSTDTQYF.

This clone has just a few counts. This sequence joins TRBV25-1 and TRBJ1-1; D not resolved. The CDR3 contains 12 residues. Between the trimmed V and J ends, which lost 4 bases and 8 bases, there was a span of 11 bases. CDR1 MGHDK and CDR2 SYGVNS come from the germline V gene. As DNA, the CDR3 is TGTGCCAGCAGTGCAGGAAGGAGGGAAGCTTTCTTT. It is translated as CASSAGRREAFF. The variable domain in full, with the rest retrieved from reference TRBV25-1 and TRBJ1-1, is EADIYQTPRYLVIGTGKKITLECSQTMGHDKMYWYQQDPGMELHLIHYSYGVNSTEKGDLSSESTVSRIRTEHFPLTLESARPSHTSQYLCASSAGRREAFFGQGTRLTVV.

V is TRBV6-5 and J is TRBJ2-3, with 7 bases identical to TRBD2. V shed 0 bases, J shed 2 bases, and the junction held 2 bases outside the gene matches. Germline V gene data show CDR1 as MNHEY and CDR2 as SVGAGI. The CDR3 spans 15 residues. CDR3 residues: CASSYSGGDTDTQYF. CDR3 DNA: TGTGCCAGCAGTTACTCGGGAGGGGACACAGATACGCAGTATTTT.

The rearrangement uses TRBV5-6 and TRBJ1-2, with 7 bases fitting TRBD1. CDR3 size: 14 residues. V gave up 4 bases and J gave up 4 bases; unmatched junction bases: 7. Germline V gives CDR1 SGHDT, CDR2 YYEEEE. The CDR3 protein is CASSSRGVRYGYTF. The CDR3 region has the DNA TGTGCCAGCAGCAGCAGGGGGGTTCGCTATGGCTACACCTTC.

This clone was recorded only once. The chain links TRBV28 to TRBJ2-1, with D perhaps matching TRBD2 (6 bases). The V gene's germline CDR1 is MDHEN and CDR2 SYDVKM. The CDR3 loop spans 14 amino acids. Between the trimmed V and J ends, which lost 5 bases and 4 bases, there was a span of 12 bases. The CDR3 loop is CASSPTGRYNEQFF. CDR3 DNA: TGTGCCAGCAGTCCGACGGGGAGGTACAATGAGCAGTTCTTC.

CDR3 sequence: CASSQRTSGGNTQYF. In nucleotides, the CDR3 is TGTGCCAGCAGCCAAAGGACTAGCGGGGGGAATACGCAGTATTTT. The chain couples TRBV7-2 to TRBJ2-3; 14 bases line up with TRBD2. This CDR3 spans 15 amino acids. V lost 5 bases and J lost 7; bases outside the gene matches: 5. CDR1 is SGHTA and CDR2 is FQGNSA in the germline V gene.

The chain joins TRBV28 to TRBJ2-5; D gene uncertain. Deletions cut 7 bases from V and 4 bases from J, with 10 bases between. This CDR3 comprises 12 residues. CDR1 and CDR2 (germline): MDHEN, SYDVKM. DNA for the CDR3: TGTGCCAGCACCGGACGGCGAGAGACCCAGTACTTC. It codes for CASTGRRETQYF.

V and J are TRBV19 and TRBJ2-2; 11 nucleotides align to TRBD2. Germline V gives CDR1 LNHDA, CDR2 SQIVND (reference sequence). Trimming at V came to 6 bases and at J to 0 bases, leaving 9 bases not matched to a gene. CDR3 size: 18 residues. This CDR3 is CASSRWGTSGANTGELFF. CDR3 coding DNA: TGTGCCAGTAGCCGGTGGGGGACTAGCGGAGCGAACACCGGGGAGCTGTTTTTT.